This T cell receptor beta chain was obtained from a study of blood T cell repertoires in COVID-19. In the study overall: COVID-19 samples, acute and convalescent, were from the United States, Italy and Spain. Sample material is recorded as cDNA or gDNA derived from T cells, B-cell-depleted T cells, or PBMCs.

In the source study's methods: It was from reference gene primer amplification that nucleated cell counts were estimated. The method was immunoSEQ multiplex PCR; TCRdb's version includes in-frame clones alone and lacks a portion of them. The DNA gave D and trimming, while V, J and clone size come from that table. Of 200,000 to 250,000 clones listed, nearly 85% are singletons. The clonotype originates from a human donor in a cohort sampled during active COVID-19. The sample taken for sequencing was peripheral blood.

In nucleotides, the CDR3 is TGTGCCAGCACGAAGACCGGGACAGGGGACACTGAAGCTTTCTTT. Its translation: CASTKTGTGDTEAFF. The chain employs TRBV6-5 and TRBJ1-1; 10 bases are shared with TRBD1. Germline CDR1 reads MNHEY; CDR2 reads SVGAGI. V lost 7 bases and J lost 3; bases outside the gene matches: 8. This CDR3 spans 15 amino acids.